The following is a T cell receptor beta chain sequence with its context. Original handling: Researchers report that nucleated cell counts were estimated from reference gene primer amplification. TCRdb's copy holds only in-frame clones and misses some; the assay was immunoSEQ multiplex PCR. From that table come the V and J calls and clone size; the DNA was used to work out D and trimming. The repertoire holds fewer than 80,000 clones, with roughly 80% as singletons. This entry comes from a study of blood T cell repertoires in COVID-19. Study-level background: The study drew acute and convalescent COVID-19 samples from the United States, Italy and Spain. The cDNA or gDNA used as material had been derived from T cells, B-cell-depleted T cells, or PBMCs.

The CDR3 totals 15 residues. The J segment lost 2 bases and the V segment lost 4 bases, leaving 7 bases of the junction unmatched. CDR1 is LGHDT and CDR2 is YNNKEL in the germline V gene (reference sequence). The sequenced sample was peripheral blood. The chain links TRBV3-1 (or the pseudogene TRBV3-2) to TRBJ2-5, with TRBD2 identical over 7 bases. This clonotype was sampled from a man between 60 and 75 years old with acute or convalescent COVID-19. CDR3 region: CASSLGLAAQETQYF. The DNA of the CDR3 is TGTGCCAGCAGCCTGGGGCTAGCGGCTCAAGAGACCCAGTACTTC.